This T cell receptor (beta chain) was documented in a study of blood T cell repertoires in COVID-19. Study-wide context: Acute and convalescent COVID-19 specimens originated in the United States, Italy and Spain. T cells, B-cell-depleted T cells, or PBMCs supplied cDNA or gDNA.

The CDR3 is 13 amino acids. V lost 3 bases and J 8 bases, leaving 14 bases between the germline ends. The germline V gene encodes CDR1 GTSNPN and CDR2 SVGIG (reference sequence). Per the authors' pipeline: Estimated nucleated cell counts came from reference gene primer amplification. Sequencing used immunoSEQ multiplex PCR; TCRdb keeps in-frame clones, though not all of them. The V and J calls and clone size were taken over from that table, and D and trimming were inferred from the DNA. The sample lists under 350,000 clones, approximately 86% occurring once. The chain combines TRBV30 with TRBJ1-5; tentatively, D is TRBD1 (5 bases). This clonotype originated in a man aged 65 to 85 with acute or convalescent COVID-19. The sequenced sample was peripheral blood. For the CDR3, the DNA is TGTGCCTGGAGACGAATCCCGGGGGAGCCCCAGCATTTT. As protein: CAWRRIPGEPQHF.